Detailed here is one T cell receptor (beta chain). Its target is unknown. These data are taken from a study of T cell responses to AZD1222 COVID-19 vaccine. Whole-study findings and limits: Epitopes outside B.1.351 and B.1.1.7 mutated regions reportedly drew nearly half of spike TCRs. Repertoire sampling occurred only after the peak T cell response.

Clones were sequenced by immunoSEQ multiplex PCR, and TCRdb holds only the in-frame ones, with some missing. The table includes some 71,000 clones, over 80% detected once. CDR1 and CDR2 (germline): SGHRS, YFSETQ. The CDR3 consists of 17 residues. Germline trimming cut 3 bases from V and 3 bases from J; bases unmatched to any gene: 4. The rearrangement links TRBV5-1 to TRBJ2-3; 16 positions match TRBD2. The sequenced sample was peripheral blood, obtained on day 0 of AZD1222 vaccination. The receptor was isolated from an adult in good health. CDR3 in DNA: TGCGCCAGCAGCTACGGGACTAGCGGGGGGGTAACAGATACGCAGTATTTT. Translated: CASSYGTSGGVTDTQYF.